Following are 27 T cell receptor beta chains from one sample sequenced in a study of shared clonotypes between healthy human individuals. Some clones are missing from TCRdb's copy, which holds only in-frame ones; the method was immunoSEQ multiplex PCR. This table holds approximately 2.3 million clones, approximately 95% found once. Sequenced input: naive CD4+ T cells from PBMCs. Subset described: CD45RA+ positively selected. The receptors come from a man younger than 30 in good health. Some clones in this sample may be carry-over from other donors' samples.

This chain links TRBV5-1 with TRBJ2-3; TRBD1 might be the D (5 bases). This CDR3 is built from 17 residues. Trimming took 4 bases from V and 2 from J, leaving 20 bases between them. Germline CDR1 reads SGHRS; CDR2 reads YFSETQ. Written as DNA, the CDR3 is TGCGCCAGCAGCCCCGCACTCCACAGACAGATCACAGATACGCAGTATTTT. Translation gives CASSPALHRQITDTQYF. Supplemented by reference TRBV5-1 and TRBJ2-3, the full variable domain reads KAGVTQTPRYLIKTRGQQVTLSCSPISGHRSVSWYQQTPGQGLQFLFEYFSETQRNKGNFPGRFSGRQFSNSRSEMNVSTLELGDSALYLCASSPALHRQITDTQYFGPGTRLTVL.

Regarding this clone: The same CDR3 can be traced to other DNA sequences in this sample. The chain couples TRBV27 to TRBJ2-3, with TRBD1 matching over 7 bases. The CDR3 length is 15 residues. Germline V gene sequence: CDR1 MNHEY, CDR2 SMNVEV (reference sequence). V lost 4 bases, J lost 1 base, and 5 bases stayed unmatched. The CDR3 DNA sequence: TGTGCCAGCAGTTCTAGACAGGGAGGCACAGATACGCAGTATTTT. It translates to CASSSRQGGTDTQYF.

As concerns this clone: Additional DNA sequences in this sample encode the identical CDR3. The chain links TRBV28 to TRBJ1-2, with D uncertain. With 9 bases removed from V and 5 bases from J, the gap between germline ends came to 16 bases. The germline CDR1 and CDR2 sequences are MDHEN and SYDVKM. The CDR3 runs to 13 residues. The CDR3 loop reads CASSPGSRYGYTF. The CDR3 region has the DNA TGTGCCAGTAGTCCGGGTAGTCGGTATGGCTACACCTTC.

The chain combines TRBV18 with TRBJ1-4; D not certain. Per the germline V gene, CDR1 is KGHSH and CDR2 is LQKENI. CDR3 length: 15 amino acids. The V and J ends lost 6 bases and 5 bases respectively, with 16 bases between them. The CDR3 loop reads CASSGMTIMNEKLFF. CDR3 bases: TGTGCCAGCTCGGGCATGACCATAATGAATGAAAAACTGTTTTTT.

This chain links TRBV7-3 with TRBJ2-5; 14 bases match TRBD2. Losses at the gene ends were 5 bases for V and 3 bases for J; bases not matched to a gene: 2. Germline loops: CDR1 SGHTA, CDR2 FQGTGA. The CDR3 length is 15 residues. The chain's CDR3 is CASSRTSGRKETQYF. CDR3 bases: TGTGCCAGCAGCCGGACTAGCGGGAGGAAAGAGACCCAGTACTTC.

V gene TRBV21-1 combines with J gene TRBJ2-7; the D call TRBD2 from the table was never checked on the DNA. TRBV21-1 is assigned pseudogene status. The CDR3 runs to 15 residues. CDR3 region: CANQSGTSSSYEQYF. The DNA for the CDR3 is TGTGCCAACCAATCAGGGACTAGCAGCTCCTACGAGCAGTACTTC.

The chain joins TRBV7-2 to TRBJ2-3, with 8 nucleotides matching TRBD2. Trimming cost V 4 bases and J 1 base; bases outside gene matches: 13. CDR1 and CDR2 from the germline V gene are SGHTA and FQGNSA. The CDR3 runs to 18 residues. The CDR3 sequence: CASSWGLAGRGGTDTQYF. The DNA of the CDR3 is TGTGCCAGCAGCTGGGGCCTAGCGGGCCGGGGCGGCACAGATACGCAGTATTTT.

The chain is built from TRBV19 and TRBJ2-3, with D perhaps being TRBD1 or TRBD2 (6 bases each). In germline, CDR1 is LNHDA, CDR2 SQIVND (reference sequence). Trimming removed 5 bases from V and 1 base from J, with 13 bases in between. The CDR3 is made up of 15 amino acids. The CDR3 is CASSLGGLGTDTQYF. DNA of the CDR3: TGTGCCAGTAGTTTGGGGGGCCTAGGCACAGATACGCAGTATTTT.

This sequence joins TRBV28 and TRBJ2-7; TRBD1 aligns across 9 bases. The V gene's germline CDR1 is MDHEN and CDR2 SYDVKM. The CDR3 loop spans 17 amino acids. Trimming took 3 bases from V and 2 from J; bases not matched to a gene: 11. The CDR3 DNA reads TGTGCCAGCAGTTTCTACTCCGGGACAGGGTCCCCCTACGAGCAGTACTTC. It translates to CASSFYSGTGSPYEQYF. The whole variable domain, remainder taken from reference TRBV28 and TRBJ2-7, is DVKVTQSSRYLVKRTGEKVFLECVQDMDHENMFWYRQDPGLGLRLIYFSYDVKMKEKGDIPEGYSVSREKKERFSLILESASTNQTSMYLCASSFYSGTGSPYEQYFGPGTRLTVT.

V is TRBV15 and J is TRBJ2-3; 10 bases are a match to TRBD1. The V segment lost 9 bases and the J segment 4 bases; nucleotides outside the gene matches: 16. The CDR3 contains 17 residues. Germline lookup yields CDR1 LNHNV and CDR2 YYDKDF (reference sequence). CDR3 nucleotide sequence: TGTGCCACGGGACAGGGGTCTACCTACTTATCGTCAGATACGCAGTATTTT. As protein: CATGQGSTYLSSDTQYF.

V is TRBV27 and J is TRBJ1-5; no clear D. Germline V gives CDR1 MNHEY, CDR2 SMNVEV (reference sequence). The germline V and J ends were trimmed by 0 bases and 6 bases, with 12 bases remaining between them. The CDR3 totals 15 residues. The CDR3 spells CASSLSWLGGQPQHF. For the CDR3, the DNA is TGTGCCAGCAGTTTATCTTGGCTGGGTGGTCAGCCCCAGCATTTT.

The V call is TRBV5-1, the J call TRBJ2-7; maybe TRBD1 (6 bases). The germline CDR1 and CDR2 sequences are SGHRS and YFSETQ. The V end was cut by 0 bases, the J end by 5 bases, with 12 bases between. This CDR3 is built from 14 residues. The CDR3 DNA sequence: TGCGCCAGCAGCTTGGGACAGGATTACGACGAGCAGTACTTC. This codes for CASSLGQDYDEQYF.

CDR3 in DNA: TGTGCCAGCAGCTTAGTCCCGGCCTTCAGCACAGATACGCAGTATTTT. It translates to CASSLVPAFSTDTQYF. J is TRBJ2-3 and V is TRBV7-8; no reliable D call. The V gene lost 1 base and the J gene lost 0 bases, with 11 bases spanning the gap. The CDR3 length is 16 residues. The germline gives CDR1 SGHVS, CDR2 FQNEAQ. The full variable domain, rest sourced from reference TRBV7-8 and TRBJ2-3, is GAGVSQSPRYKVAKRGQDVALRCDPISGHVSLFWYQQALGQGPEFLTYFQNEAQLDKSGLPSDRFFAERPEGSVSTLKIQRTQQEDSAVYLCASSLVPAFSTDTQYFGPGTRLTVL.

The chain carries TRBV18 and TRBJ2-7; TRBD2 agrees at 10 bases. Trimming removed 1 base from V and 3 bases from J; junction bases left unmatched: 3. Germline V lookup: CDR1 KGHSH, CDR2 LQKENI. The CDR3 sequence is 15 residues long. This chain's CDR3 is CASSPLASGSYEQYF. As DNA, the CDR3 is TGTGCCAGCTCACCACTCGCTAGCGGGAGCTACGAGCAGTACTTC. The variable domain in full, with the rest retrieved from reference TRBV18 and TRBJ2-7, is NAGVMQNPRHLVRRRGQEARLRCSPMKGHSHVYWYRQLPEEGLKFMVYLQKENIIDESGMPKERFSAEFPKEGPSILRIQQVVRGDSAAYFCASSPLASGSYEQYFGPGTRLTVT.

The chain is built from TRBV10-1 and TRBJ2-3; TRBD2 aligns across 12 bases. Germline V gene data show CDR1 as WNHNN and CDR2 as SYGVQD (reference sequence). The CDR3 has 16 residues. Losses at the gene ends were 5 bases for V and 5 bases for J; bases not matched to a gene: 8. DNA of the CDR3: TGCGCCAGCAGTTCGGGACTAGCGGGCCCGGGAGATACGCAGTATTTT. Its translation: CASSSGLAGPGDTQYF.

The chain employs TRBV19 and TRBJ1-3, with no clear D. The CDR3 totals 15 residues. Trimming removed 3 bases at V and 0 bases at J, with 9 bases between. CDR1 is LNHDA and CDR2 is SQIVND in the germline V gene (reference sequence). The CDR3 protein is CASSMGLFSGNTIYF. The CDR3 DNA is TGTGCCAGTAGTATGGGGTTATTCTCTGGAAACACCATATATTTT. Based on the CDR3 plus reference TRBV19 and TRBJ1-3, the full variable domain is DGGITQSPKYLFRKEGQNVTLSCEQNLNHDAMYWYRQDPGQGLRLIYYSQIVNDFQKGDIAEGYSVSREKKESFPLTVTSAQKNPTAFYLCASSMGLFSGNTIYFGEGSWLTVV.

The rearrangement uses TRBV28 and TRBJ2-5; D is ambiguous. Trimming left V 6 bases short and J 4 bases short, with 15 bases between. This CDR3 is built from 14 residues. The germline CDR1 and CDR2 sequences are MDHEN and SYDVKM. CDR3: CASRRPGSGETQYF. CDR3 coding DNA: TGTGCCAGCAGGCGCCCCGGCTCCGGAGAGACCCAGTACTTC.

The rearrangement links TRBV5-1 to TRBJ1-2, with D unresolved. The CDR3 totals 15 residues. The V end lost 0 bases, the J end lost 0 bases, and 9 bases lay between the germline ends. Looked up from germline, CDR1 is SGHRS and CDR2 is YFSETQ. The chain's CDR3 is CASSLGPNTNYGYTF. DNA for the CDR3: TGCGCCAGCAGCTTGGGCCCGAACACTAACTATGGCTACACCTTC.

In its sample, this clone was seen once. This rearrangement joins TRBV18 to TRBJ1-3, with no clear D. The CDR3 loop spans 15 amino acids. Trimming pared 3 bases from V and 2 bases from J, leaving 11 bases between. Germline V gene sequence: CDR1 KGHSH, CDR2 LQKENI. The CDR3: CASSPMEGAGNTIYF. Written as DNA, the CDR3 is TGTGCCAGCTCACCGATGGAAGGAGCTGGAAACACCATATATTTT.

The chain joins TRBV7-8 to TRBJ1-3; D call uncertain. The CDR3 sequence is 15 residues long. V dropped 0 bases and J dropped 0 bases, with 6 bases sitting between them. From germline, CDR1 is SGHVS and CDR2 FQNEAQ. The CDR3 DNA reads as TGTGCCAGCAGCTTAGCGCCAAACTCTGGAAACACCATATATTTT. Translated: CASSLAPNSGNTIYF.

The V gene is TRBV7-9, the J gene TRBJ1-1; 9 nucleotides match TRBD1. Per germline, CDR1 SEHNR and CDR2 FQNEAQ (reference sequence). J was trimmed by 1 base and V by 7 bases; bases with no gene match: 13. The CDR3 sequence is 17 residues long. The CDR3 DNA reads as TGTGCCAGCATCACAGGGGGCCCCCTCCCCCGGAACACTGAAGCTTTCTTT. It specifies CASITGGPLPRNTEAFF. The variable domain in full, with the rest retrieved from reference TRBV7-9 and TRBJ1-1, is DTGVSQNPRHKITKRGQNVTFRCDPISEHNRLYWYRQTLGQGPEFLTYFQNEAQLEKSRLLSDRFSAERPKGSFSTLEIQRTEQGDSAMYLCASITGGPLPRNTEAFFGQGTRLTVV.

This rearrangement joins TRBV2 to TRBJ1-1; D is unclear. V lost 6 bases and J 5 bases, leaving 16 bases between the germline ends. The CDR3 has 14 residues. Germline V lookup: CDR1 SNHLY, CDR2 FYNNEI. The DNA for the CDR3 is TGTGCCAGCAGGGCCTGGGGAGGCGAGACTGAAGCTTTCTTT. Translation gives CASRAWGGETEAFF.

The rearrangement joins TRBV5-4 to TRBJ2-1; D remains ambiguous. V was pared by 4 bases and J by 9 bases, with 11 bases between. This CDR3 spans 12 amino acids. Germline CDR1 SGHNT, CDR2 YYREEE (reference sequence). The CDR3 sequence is CASSRSSAEQFF. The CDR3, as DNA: TGTGCCAGCAGCCGTAGCAGTGCTGAGCAGTTCTTC.

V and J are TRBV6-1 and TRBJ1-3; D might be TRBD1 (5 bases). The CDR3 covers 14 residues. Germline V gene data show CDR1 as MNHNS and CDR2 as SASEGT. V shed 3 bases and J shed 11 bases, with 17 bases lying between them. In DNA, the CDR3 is TGTGCCAGCAGTGACCGGGACCCCCGGTCGGCCATATATTTT. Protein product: CASSDRDPRSAIYF.

The CDR3 bases are TGTGCCAGCAGCTTGCTTGGAGGGGGCTCTGTCGGGGAGCTGTTTTTT. Translated: CASSLLGGGSVGELFF. The chain employs TRBV7-7 and TRBJ2-2; D is perhaps TRBD1 (7 bases). Germline values: CDR1 SSHAT, CDR2 FNYEAQ (reference sequence). The length of the CDR3 is 16 residues. The ends were cut back, 3 bases at V and 7 bases at J, with 18 bases in the middle.

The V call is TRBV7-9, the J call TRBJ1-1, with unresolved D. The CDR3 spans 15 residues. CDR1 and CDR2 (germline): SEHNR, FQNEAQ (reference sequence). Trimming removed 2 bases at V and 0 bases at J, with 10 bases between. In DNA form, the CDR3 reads TGTGCCAGCAGCTTAAACGTAGGAATGAACACTGAAGCTTTCTTT. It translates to CASSLNVGMNTEAFF. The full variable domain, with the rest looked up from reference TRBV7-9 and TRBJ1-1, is DTGVSQNPRHKITKRGQNVTFRCDPISEHNRLYWYRQTLGQGPEFLTYFQNEAQLEKSRLLSDRFSAERPKGSFSTLEIQRTEQGDSAMYLCASSLNVGMNTEAFFGQGTRLTVV.

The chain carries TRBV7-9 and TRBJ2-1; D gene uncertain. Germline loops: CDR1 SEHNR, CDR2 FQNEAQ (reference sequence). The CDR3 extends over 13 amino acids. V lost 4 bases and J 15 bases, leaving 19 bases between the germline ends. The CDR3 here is CASSSSRPARPFF. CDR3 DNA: TGTGCCAGCAGCTCAAGCCGCCCCGCCCGACCGTTCTTC.